This TCR beta chain was found in a study of blood T cell repertoires in COVID-19. Looking at the study overall: Sites across the United States, Italy and Spain contributed samples from acute and convalescent COVID-19. Sample material is recorded as cDNA or gDNA derived from T cells, B-cell-depleted T cells, or PBMCs.

V lost 0 bases and J lost 0, with 9 bases in between. The CDR3 spans 15 residues. Germline loops: CDR1 MNHEY, CDR2 SMNVEV (reference sequence). As processed by the authors: By means of reference gene primer amplification, nucleated cell counts were estimated. TCRdb's table, derived via immunoSEQ multiplex PCR, lists solely in-frame clones and lacks some. V, J and clone size were drawn from that table, and D and trimming were deduced from the DNA. Among 110,000 or so clones listed, just over 70% were seen once. Sequences were obtained from peripheral blood. This receptor was identified in a woman aged 40 to 50 with acute or convalescent COVID-19. The J gene is TRBJ2-7, the V gene TRBV27; weak D call: TRBD2 (6 bases). CDR3 residues: CASSLSRGLSYEQYF. The CDR3 nucleotides read TGTGCCAGCAGTTTATCGCGGGGTCTCTCCTACGAGCAGTACTTC.